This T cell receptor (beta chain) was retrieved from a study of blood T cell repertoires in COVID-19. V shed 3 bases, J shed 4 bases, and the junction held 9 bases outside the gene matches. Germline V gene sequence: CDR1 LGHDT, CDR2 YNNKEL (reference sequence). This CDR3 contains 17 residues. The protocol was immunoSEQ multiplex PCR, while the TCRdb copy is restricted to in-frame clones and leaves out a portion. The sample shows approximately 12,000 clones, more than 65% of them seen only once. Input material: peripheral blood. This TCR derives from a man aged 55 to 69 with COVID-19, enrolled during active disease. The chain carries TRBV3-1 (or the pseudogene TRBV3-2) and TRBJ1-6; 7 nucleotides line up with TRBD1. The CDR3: CASSQSRGQAYNSPLHF. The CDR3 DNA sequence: TGTGCCAGCAGCCAGAGTCGCGGACAGGCTTATAATTCACCCCTCCACTTT.